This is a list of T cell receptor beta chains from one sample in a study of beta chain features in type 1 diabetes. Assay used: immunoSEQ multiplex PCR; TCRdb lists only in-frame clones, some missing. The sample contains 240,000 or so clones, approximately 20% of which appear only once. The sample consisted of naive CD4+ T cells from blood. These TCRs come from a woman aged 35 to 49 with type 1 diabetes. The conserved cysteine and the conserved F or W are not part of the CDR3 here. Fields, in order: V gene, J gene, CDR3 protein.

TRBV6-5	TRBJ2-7	ASSYLGQGAHEQY
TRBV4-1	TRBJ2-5	ASSPFVGSGETQY
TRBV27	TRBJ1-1	ASSLPVRGAEAF
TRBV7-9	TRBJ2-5	ASSPWTGEETQY
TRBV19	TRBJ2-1	ASSGQGASDEQF
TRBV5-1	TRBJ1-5	ASSLQGLKDQPQH
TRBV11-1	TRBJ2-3	ASRNRDRVTDTQY
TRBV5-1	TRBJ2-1	ASSWREIDEQF
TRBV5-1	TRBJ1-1	ASSRANRAPLETEAF
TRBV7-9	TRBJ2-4	ASSLGGEGAGSIQY
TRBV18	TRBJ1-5	ASSRGQGNQPQH
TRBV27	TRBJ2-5	ATRGGQETQY
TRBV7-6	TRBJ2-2	ASSPGTANTGELF
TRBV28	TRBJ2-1	ASSYRGKGGEQF
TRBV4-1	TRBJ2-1	ASSQELTSGPTYNEQF
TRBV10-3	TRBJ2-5	AISVGGRAWETQY